The 12 T cell receptor beta chains listed next were all sequenced from one sample in a study of T-cell reconstitution after alpha-beta-depleted transplantation in children. This sample's TCRbeta library carried unique molecular identifier barcodes. MiXCR, run by TCRdb on the PCR reads, gives a single entry per CDR3 protein. Here the sample spans hundreds of thousands of distinct CDR3 sequences, less than 15% being singletons. The specimen comprised PBMCs, sampled before TCRalphabeta/CD19-depleted stem cell transplant. These receptor sequences come from a girl aged 2-10 years with congenital amegakaryocytic thrombocytopenia, due to receive a stem cell transplant.

The table lists this clonotype with many counts. This chain links TRBV29-1 with TRBJ2-5, with 8 nucleotides matching TRBD2. Unmatched junction bases numbered 12, after V lost 6 bases and J lost 9 bases. The CDR3 spans 13 residues. The V gene's germline CDR1 is SQVTM and CDR2 ANQGSEA. This chain's CDR3 is CSVTSGGFGAQYF. The CDR3 DNA sequence: TGCAGCGTCACTAGCGGAGGGTTTGGGGCCCAGTACTTC. Combining the CDR3 with reference TRBV29-1 and TRBJ2-5 gives the whole variable domain SAVISQKPSRDICQRGTSLTIQCQVDSQVTMMFWYRQQPGQSLTLIATANQGSEATYESGFVIDKFPISRPNLTFSTLTVSNMSPEDSSIYLCSVTSGGFGAQYFGPGTRLLVL.

In its sample, this clonotype was seen many times. The gene calls are TRBV5-6 and TRBJ2-1; D gene uncertain. Germline CDR1 reads SGHDT; CDR2 reads YYEEEE. The CDR3 has 14 amino acids. The V end was cut by 2 bases, the J end by 2 bases, with 8 bases between. Here the CDR3 reads CASSLSSPYNEQFF. As DNA, the CDR3 is TGTGCCAGCAGCTTATCATCCCCCTACAATGAGCAGTTCTTC. Looking up the rest from reference TRBV5-6 and TRBJ2-1 gives the full variable domain: DAGVTQSPTHLIKTRGQQVTLRCSPKSGHDTVSWYQQALGQGPQFIFQYYEEEERQRGNFPDRFSGHQFPNYSSELNVNALLLGDSALYLCASSLSSPYNEQFFGPGTRLTVL.

This clonotype has at least ten counts. The chain is built from TRBV5-1 and TRBJ2-5, with 7 nucleotides matching TRBD1. The CDR3 is 15 amino acids. V lost 4 bases, J lost 2 bases, and 8 bases stayed unmatched. In germline, CDR1 is SGHRS, CDR2 YFSETQ. The CDR3 reads CASSQRQGRQETQYF. In nucleotides, the CDR3 is TGCGCCAGCAGCCAACGACAGGGAAGGCAAGAGACCCAGTACTTC.

This clonotype was seen more than once but under ten times. V and J are TRBV12-3 or TRBV12-4 and TRBJ2-2, with TRBD2 matching over 9 bases. The V segment lost 5 bases and the J segment 5 bases; nucleotides outside the gene matches: 3. The CDR3 covers 14 residues. The chain's CDR3 is CASSHSGSTGELFF. Written as DNA, the CDR3 is TGTGCCAGCAGTCATAGCGGGAGTACCGGGGAGCTGTTTTTT.

This clonotype was found many times. The V and J genes are TRBV15 and TRBJ2-7; D unresolved. The CDR3 runs 15 residues. Germline lookup yields CDR1 LNHNV and CDR2 YYDKDF (reference sequence). V was shortened by 0 bases and J by 1 base, with 10 bases between the two germline ends. The CDR3 sequence is CATSRDLGVSYEQYF. CDR3 bases: TGTGCCACCAGCAGAGATCTTGGGGTTTCCTACGAGCAGTACTTC.

The rearrangement links TRBV7-2 to TRBJ2-2; 9 bases are shared with TRBD1. From germline, CDR1 is SGHTA and CDR2 FQGNSA. This CDR3 spans 14 amino acids. The junction had 4 bases not matched to a gene; V was cut back by 5 bases and J by 6 bases. The CDR3 DNA reads TGTGCCAGCAGCCGGACAGGGGAGGCCGGGGAGCTGTTTTTT. This gives the protein CASSRTGEAGELFF.

This clonotype was counted at least ten times. This chain connects TRBV5-1 to TRBJ2-1; 12 bases agree with TRBD2. Germline values: CDR1 SGHRS, CDR2 YFSETQ. V was pared by 0 bases and J by 6 bases, with 4 bases of the junction left unmatched. This CDR3 contains 16 residues. The CDR3 is CASSLGETSGSNEQFF. The CDR3 DNA is TGCGCCAGCAGCTTGGGGGAGACTAGCGGGAGCAATGAGCAGTTCTTC.

The chain has TRBV4-2 and TRBJ2-5, with D perhaps TRBD2 (6 bases). The CDR3 has 14 residues. CDR1 and CDR2 (germline): LGHNA, YNFKEQ. The V and J ends lost 1 base and 3 bases respectively, with 9 bases between them. In nucleotides, the CDR3 is TGTGCCAGCAGCCAAGTATCGGGAGAAGAGACCCAGTACTTC. Its translation: CASSQVSGEETQYF.

The rearrangement uses TRBV7-9 and TRBJ2-2; perhaps TRBD1 as D (5 bases). From germline, CDR1 is SEHNR and CDR2 FQNEAQ (reference sequence). This CDR3 has 14 residues. With 7 bases removed from V and 1 base from J, the gap between germline ends came to 10 bases. The CDR3 DNA is TGTGCCAGCACCTTCGACAGGAACACCGGGGAGCTGTTTTTT. Its translation: CASTFDRNTGELFF.

The table lists this clonotype with a few counts. V gene TRBV3-1 combines with J gene TRBJ2-7; D gene uncertain. The CDR3 runs to 14 residues. Germline CDR1 reads LGHDT; CDR2 reads YNNKEL (reference sequence). V was cut by 5 bases and J by 3 bases, with 14 bases left in between. CDR3 bases: TGTGCCAGCAGCGACACGCTAGGATTCTACGAGCAGTACTTC. Amino acid sequence: CASSDTLGFYEQYF.

The chain recombines TRBV7-3 with TRBJ1-2, with D possibly TRBD1 on 5 matching bases. The CDR3 is made up of 14 amino acids. In germline, CDR1 is SGHTA, CDR2 FQGTGA. Deletions cut 8 bases from V and 2 bases from J, with 15 bases between. CDR3 region: CASSGGAGNYGYTF. CDR3 nucleotides: TGTGCCAGCTCTGGAGGGGCTGGGAACTATGGCTACACCTTC.

The chain couples TRBV5-4 to TRBJ2-1, with TRBD2 as a possible D gene (7 bases). The CDR3 totals 15 residues. The germline V gene encodes CDR1 SGHNT and CDR2 YYREEE (reference sequence). V lost 5 bases to trimming and J lost 2 bases, with 14 bases between them. The CDR3 loop reads CASREGGGPYNEQFF. DNA of the CDR3: TGTGCCAGCAGGGAGGGCGGGGGCCCCTACAATGAGCAGTTCTTC. The variable domain in full, completed from reference TRBV5-4 and TRBJ2-1, reads ETGVTQSPTHLIKTRGQQVTLRCSSQSGHNTVSWYQQALGQGPQFIFQYYREEENGRGNFPPRFSGLQFPNYSSELNVNALELDDSALYLCASREGGGPYNEQFFGPGTRLTVL.